This TCR beta chain was retrieved from a study of cytomegalovirus exposure and HLA in healthy donors. Background on the study: About 79 million unique TCRs from HLA-typed donors were held in an early data release.

Points on this clone: Its target is unknown. Additional DNA sequences in this sample encode the identical CDR3.

The CDR3 is 11 residues long. Germline CDR1 is MNHNS and CDR2 is SASEGT. V lost 10 bases to trimming and J lost 4 bases, with 11 bases between them. Primers: 60 Vbeta forward and 13 Jbeta reverse. Some clones are missing from TCRdb's copy, which holds only in-frame ones; the method was immunoSEQ multiplex PCR. The specimen's table records tens of thousands of clones. Overall study findings and caveats: For most TCR beta V segments, an earlier analysis put the productive rate at about 87% or about 30% of the time. A list of 150 or so TCR beta chains associated with cytomegalovirus was given.

The receptor's source is a young woman in good health and CMV-seropositive. This sequence joins TRBV6-1 and TRBJ2-7; D is undetermined. Sequenced: PBMCs. CDR3 residues: CATMYGYEQYF. The CDR3 DNA follows: TGTGCCACCATGTACGGGTACGAGCAGTACTTC.